A selection of T cell receptor beta chains follows, all from one sample in a study of blood T cell repertoires in COVID-19. Sequencing used immunoSEQ multiplex PCR; TCRdb keeps in-frame clones, though not all of them. The data contain around 250,000 clones, around 86% of them singletons. Sequences were obtained from PBMCs or T cells enriched from blood (not recorded which). Source of these receptors: a young man who had recovered from COVID-19. The conserved cysteine and the conserved F or W are not part of the CDR3 here. Fields, in order: V gene, J gene, CDR3 protein.

TRBV10-2	TRBJ1-1	ASGGQGPREAF
TRBV19	TRBJ2-7	ASSIEGGLAAPYEQY
TRBV28	TRBJ2-1	ASSLPGRDSYNEQF
TRBV27	TRBJ2-3	ASSFPADTQY
TRBV2	TRBJ1-1	ALQGNTEAF
TRBV9	TRBJ1-6	ASSVGGRGDSPLH
TRBV5-4	TRBJ2-1	ASSLAGGVSNEQF
TRBV10-3	TRBJ2-1	AISGGQANNEQF
TRBV4-2	TRBJ2-7	ASSQEGQGDYEQY
TRBV3-1/TRBV3-2	TRBJ2-5	ASSRNAGGAGETQY
TRBV19	TRBJ1-1	ASTSGGANTEAF
TRBV19	TRBJ2-6	ASSRARASGANVLT
TRBV2	TRBJ2-1	ASSEKRPIFNEQF
TRBV5-4	TRBJ2-1	ASSLDTGRQF
TRBV5-1	TRBJ1-2	ASSQGRDRGTYGYT
TRBV29-1	TRBJ1-2	SVSGGPSGGYT
TRBV7-2	TRBJ1-2	ASSRDRELSNGYT
TRBV10-1	TRBJ1-1	ASSEGYRDRAF
TRBV27	TRBJ2-7	ASRGQSSYEQY
TRBV6-6	TRBJ2-5	ASKIRDRGPETQY
TRBV11-3	TRBJ1-1	ASSWTGGTEAF
TRBV24-1	TRBJ1-6	ATSDFREGSVSPLH
TRBV24-1	TRBJ2-2	ATSDPLDTGELF
TRBV5-6	TRBJ1-2	ASSWSESHYGYT
TRBV5-4	TRBJ2-1	ASSRGTDEQF
TRBV5-1	TRBJ1-1	ASSLGQGPTEAF
TRBV5-8	TRBJ2-5	ASSKLGSPALQETQY
TRBV3-1/TRBV3-2	TRBJ2-2	ASSPGTENTGELF
TRBV12-3/TRBV12-4	TRBJ1-1	ASSGQNTEAF
TRBV29-1	TRBJ2-4	SVGVAKNIQY
TRBV10-1	TRBJ2-3	ASSLGQGPDTQY
TRBV7-8	TRBJ2-4	ASSFPTEDIQY
TRBV18	TRBJ1-1	ASSRSRGLNTEAF
TRBV9	TRBJ2-5	ASSIQGGYETQY
TRBV28	TRBJ2-6	ASRNRRGESYSGANVLT
TRBV12-3/TRBV12-4	TRBJ1-2	ASSSTGQGYT
TRBV9	TRBJ2-1	ASSALAPNRGLVYNEQF
TRBV12-3/TRBV12-4	TRBJ2-1	ASSSGRNEQF
TRBV4-1	TRBJ2-7	ASSPSPHRGYEQY
TRBV29-1	TRBJ1-2	SVEGPQGSNYGYT
TRBV2	TRBJ1-5	ASSPIGGAQH
TRBV6-5	TRBJ2-5	ASSMSGGQETQY
TRBV11-3	TRBJ2-1	ASTSDRGSANEQF
TRBV5-4	TRBJ2-1	ASSLEVAGGLESSYNEQF
TRBV13	TRBJ2-1	ASSLGLERYEQF
TRBV5-1	TRBJ1-1	ASGQGMNTEAF
TRBV6-1	TRBJ1-3	ASSEPGIWAGNTIY
TRBV11-3	TRBJ1-1	ASSQTGSDSTEAF
TRBV7-2	TRBJ1-5	ASSPRQDSYNQPQH